This record looks at one T cell receptor (beta chain) sequence and its context. The CDR3 contains 14 residues. Between the trimmed V and J ends, which lost 5 bases and 6 bases, there was a span of 17 bases. Per germline, CDR1 SGHTA and CDR2 FQGTGA. The entry originates in a study of cytomegalovirus exposure and HLA in healthy donors. The PCR used 60 Vbeta and 13 Jbeta primers. The data were produced by immunoSEQ multiplex PCR, yet TCRdb's version contains in-frame clones alone and is incomplete. Of 150,000 to 200,000 clones detected, 81% appear once; the ten largest clones hold roughly 5%. The sequence came from a young woman in good health and CMV-seropositive. The material sequenced was PBMCs. The rearrangement links TRBV7-3 to TRBJ2-7, with D perhaps matching TRBD2 (7 bases). CDR3 sequence reads: CASSPGGGRGEQYF. Written as DNA, the CDR3 is TGTGCCAGCAGCCCGGGCGGGGGCCGGGGCGAGCAGTACTTC.